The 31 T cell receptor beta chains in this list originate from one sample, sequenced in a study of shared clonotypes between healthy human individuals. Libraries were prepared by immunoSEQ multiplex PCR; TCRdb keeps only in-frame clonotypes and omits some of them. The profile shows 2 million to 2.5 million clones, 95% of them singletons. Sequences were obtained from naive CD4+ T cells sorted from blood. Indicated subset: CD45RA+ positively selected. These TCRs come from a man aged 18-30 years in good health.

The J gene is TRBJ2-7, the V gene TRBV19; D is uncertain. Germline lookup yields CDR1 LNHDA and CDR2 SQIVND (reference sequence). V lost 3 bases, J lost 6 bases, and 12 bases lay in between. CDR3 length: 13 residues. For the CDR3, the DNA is TGTGCCAGTAGTATCACAAACCCCTCCGAGCAGTACTTC. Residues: CASSITNPSEQYF. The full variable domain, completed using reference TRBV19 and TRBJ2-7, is DGGITQSPKYLFRKEGQNVTLSCEQNLNHDAMYWYRQDPGQGLRLIYYSQIVNDFQKGDIAEGYSVSREKKESFPLTVTSAQKNPTAFYLCASSITNPSEQYFGPGTRLTVT.

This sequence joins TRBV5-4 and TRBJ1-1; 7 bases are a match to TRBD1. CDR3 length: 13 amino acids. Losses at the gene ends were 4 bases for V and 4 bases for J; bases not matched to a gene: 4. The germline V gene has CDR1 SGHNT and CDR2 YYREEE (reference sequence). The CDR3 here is CASSPRDSTEAFF. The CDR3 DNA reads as TGTGCCAGCAGCCCCCGGGACAGCACTGAAGCTTTCTTT.

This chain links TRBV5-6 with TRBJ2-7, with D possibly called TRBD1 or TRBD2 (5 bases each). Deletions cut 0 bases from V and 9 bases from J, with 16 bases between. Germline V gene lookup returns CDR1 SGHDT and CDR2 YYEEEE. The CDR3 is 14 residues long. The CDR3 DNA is TGTGCCAGCAGCTTGGGGGGGAGAGAATTTGTGCAGTACTTC. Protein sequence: CASSLGGREFVQYF.

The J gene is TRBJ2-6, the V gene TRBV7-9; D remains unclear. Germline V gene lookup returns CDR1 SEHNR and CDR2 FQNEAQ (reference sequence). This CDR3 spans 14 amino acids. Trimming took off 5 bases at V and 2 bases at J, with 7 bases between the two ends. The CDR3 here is CASSHPTGANVLTF. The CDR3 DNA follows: TGTGCCAGCAGCCACCCAACTGGGGCCAACGTCCTGACTTTC. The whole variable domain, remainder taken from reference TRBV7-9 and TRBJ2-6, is DTGVSQNPRHKITKRGQNVTFRCDPISEHNRLYWYRQTLGQGPEFLTYFQNEAQLEKSRLLSDRFSAERPKGSFSTLEIQRTEQGDSAMYLCASSHPTGANVLTFGAGSRLTVL.

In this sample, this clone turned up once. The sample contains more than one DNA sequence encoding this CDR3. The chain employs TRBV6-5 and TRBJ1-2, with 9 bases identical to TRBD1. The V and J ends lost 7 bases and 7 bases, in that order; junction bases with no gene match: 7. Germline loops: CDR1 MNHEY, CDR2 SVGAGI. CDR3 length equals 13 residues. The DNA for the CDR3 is TGTGCCAGCATTCCGGGACAGGGAGGTGGCTACACCTTC. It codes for CASIPGQGGGYTF.

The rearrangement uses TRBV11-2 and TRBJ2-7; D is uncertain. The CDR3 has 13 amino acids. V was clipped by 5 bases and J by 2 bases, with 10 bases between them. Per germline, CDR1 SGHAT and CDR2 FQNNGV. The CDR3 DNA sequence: TGTGCCAGCAGCAACCCAGGTACCTACGAGCAGTACTTC. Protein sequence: CASSNPGTYEQYF.

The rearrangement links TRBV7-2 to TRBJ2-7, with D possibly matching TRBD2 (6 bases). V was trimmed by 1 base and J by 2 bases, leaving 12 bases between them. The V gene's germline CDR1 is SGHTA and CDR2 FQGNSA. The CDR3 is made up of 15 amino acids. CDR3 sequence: CASSLGIAATYEQYF. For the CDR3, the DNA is TGTGCCAGCAGCTTAGGGATAGCGGCCACCTACGAGCAGTACTTC.

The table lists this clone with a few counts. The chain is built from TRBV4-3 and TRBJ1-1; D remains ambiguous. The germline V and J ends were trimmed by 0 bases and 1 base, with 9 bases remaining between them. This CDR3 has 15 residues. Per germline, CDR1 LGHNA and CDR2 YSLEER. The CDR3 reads CASSQDLRENTEAFF. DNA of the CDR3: TGCGCCAGCAGCCAAGATCTCCGAGAGAACACTGAAGCTTTCTTT.

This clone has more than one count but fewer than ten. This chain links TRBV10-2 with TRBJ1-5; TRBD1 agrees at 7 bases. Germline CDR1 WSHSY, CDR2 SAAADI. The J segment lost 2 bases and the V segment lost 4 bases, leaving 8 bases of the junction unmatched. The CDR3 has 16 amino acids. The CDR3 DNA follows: TGCGCCAGCAGTGGGTCAGGGGGTTACGGCAATCAGCCCCAGCATTTT. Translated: CASSGSGGYGNQPQHF.

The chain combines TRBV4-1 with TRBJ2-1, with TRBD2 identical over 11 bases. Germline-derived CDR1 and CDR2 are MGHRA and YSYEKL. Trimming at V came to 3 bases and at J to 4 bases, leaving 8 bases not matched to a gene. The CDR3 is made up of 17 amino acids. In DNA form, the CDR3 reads TGCGCCAGCAGCCAGGGTTCTAGCGGGGGGAATTACAATGAGCAGTTCTTC. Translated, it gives CASSQGSSGGNYNEQFF.

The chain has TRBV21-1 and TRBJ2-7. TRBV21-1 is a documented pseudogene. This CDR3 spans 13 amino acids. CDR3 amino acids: CASSNPIPYEQYF. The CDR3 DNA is TGTGCCAGCAGCAACCCCATCCCTTACGAGCAGTACTTC.

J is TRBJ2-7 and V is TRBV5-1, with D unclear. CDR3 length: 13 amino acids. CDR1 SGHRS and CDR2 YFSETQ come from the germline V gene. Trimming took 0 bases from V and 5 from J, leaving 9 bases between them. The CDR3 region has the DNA TGCGCCAGCAGCTTGGGTCTACCAGACGAGCAGTACTTC. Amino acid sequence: CASSLGLPDEQYF.

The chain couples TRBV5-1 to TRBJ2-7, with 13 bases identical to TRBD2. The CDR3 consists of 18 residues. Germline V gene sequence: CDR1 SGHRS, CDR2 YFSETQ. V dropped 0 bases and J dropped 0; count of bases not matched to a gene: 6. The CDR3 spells CASSLERLAGGPSYEQYF. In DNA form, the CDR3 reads TGCGCCAGCAGCTTGGAGAGACTAGCGGGAGGACCCTCCTACGAGCAGTACTTC.

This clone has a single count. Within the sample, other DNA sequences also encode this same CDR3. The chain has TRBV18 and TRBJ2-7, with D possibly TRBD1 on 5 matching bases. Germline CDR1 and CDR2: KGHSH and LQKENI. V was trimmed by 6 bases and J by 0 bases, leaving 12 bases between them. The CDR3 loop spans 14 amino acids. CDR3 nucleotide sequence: TGTGCCAGCTCTCCCCAGGGAAACTCCTACGAGCAGTACTTC. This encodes CASSPQGNSYEQYF. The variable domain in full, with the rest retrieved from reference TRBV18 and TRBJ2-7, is NAGVMQNPRHLVRRRGQEARLRCSPMKGHSHVYWYRQLPEEGLKFMVYLQKENIIDESGMPKERFSAEFPKEGPSILRIQQVVRGDSAAYFCASSPQGNSYEQYFGPGTRLTVT.

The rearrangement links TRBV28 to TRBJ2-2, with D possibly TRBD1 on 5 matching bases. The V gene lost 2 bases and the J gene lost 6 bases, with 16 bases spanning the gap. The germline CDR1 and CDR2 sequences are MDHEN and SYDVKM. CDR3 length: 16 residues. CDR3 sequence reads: CASSLPGRLVAGELFF. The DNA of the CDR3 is TGTGCCAGCAGTTTACCAGGGCGATTGGTGGCCGGGGAGCTGTTTTTT.

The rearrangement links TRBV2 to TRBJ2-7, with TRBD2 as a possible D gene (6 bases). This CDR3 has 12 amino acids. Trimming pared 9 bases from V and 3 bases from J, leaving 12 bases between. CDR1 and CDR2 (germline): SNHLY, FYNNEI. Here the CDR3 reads CASLGLNYEQYF. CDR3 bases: TGTGCCAGTTTGGGACTGAACTACGAGCAGTACTTC.

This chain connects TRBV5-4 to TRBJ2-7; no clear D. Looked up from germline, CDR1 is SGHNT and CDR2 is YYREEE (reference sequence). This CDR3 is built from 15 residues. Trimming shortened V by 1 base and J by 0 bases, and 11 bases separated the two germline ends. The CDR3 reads CASSLTTSFSYEQYF. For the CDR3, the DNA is TGTGCCAGCAGCTTGACCACATCCTTCTCCTACGAGCAGTACTTC.

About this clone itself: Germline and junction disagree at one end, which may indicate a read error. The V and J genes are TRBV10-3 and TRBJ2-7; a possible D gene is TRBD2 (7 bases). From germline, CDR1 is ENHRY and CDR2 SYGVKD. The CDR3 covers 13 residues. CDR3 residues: CAITEGGDYEQYF. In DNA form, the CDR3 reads TGTGCCATCACTGAGGGGGGGGACTACGAGCAGTACTTC.

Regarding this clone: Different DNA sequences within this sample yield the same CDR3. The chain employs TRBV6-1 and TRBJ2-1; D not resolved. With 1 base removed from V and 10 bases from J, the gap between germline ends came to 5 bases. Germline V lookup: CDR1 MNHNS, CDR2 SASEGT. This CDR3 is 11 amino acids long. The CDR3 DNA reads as TGTGCCAGCAGTGAAGTCCGGGAGCAGTTCTTC. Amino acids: CASSEVREQFF.

The CDR3 DNA reads as TGCGCCTGGTGGTTCGGACGGTACAATGAGCAGTTCTTC. It codes for CAWWFGRYNEQFF. The chain has TRBV10-1 and TRBJ2-1; D is unresolved. The CDR3 consists of 13 residues. CDR1 is WNHNN, CDR2 SYGVQD, per germline (reference sequence). V was shortened by 11 bases and J by 4 bases, with 15 bases between the two germline ends.

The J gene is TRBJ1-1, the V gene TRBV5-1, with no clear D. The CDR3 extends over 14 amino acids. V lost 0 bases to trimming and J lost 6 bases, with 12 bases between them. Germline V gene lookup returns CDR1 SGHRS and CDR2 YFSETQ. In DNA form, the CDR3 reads TGCGCCAGCAGCTTGGTCGAAAATGCGGCTGAAGCTTTCTTT. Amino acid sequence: CASSLVENAAEAFF. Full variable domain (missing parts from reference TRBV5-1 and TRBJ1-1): KAGVTQTPRYLIKTRGQQVTLSCSPISGHRSVSWYQQTPGQGLQFLFEYFSETQRNKGNFPGRFSGRQFSNSRSEMNVSTLELGDSALYLCASSLVENAAEAFFGQGTRLTVV.

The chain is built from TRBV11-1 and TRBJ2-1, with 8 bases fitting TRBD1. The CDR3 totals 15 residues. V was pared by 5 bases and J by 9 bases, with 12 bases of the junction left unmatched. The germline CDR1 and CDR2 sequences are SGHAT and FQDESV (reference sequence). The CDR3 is CASSLLDRDTAEQFF. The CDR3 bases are TGTGCCAGCAGCCTCCTGGACAGGGATACAGCTGAGCAGTTCTTC.

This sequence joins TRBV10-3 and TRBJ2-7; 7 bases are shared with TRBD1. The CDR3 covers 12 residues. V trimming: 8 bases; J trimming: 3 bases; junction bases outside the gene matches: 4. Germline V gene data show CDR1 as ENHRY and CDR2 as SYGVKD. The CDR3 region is CAIGTVDYEQYF. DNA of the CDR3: TGTGCCATCGGGACAGTGGACTACGAGCAGTACTTC.

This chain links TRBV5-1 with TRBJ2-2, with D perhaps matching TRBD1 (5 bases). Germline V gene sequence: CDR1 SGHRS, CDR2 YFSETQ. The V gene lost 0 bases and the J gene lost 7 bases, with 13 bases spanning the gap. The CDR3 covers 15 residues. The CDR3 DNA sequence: TGCGCCAGCAGCTTGGTGGCAGGGCTAGGCGGGGAGCTGTTTTTT. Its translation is CASSLVAGLGGELFF.

Here the CDR3 DNA reads TGCACCAGCAGCCAAGATCGGTCGGGGGTTGGCGGGGAGCTGTTTTTT. Its translation: CTSSQDRSGVGGELFF. The rearrangement joins TRBV1 to TRBJ2-2; the table gives TRBD2 as D, unverified against the DNA. TRBV1 is annotated as a pseudogene. CDR3 length: 16 residues.

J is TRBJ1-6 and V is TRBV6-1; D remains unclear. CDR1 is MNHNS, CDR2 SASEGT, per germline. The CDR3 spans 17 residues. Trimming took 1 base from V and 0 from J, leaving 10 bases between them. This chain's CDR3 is CASSEVPASSYNSPLHF. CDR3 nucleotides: TGTGCCAGCAGTGAAGTTCCCGCGAGCTCCTATAATTCACCCCTCCACTTT.

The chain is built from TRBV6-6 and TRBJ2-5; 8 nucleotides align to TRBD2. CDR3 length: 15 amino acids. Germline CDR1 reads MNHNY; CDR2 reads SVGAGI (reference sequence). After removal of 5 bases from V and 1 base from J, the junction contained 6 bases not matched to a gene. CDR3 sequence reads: CASSIAGSIQETQYF. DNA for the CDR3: TGTGCCAGCAGTATAGCGGGAAGCATCCAAGAGACCCAGTACTTC.

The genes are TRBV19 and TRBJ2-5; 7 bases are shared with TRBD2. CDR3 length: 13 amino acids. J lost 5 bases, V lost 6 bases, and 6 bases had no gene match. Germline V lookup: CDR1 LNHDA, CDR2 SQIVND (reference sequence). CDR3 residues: CASRGTNVETQYF. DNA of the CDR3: TGTGCCAGTAGGGGGACTAATGTGGAGACCCAGTACTTC. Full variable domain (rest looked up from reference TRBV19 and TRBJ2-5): DGGITQSPKYLFRKEGQNVTLSCEQNLNHDAMYWYRQDPGQGLRLIYYSQIVNDFQKGDIAEGYSVSREKKESFPLTVTSAQKNPTAFYLCASRGTNVETQYFGPGTRLLVL.

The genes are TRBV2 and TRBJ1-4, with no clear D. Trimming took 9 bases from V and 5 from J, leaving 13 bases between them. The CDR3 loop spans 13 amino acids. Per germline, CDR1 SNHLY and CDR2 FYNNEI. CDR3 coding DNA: TGTGCCAGTAACAGAAACCGGAATGAAAAACTGTTTTTT. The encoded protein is CASNRNRNEKLFF.

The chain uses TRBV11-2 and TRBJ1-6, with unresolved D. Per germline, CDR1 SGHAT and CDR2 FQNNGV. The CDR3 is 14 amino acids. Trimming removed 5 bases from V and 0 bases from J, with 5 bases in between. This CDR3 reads CASSRNSYNSPLHF. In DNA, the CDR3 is TGTGCCAGCAGCCGCAACTCCTATAATTCACCCCTCCACTTT.

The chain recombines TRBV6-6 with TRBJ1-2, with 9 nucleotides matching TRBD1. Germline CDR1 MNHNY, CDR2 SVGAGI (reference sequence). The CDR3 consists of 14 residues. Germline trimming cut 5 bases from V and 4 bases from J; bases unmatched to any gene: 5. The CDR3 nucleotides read TGTGCCAGCAGTCGCCAGGACAGGGGCTATGGCTACACCTTC. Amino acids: CASSRQDRGYGYTF.